This T cell receptor (beta chain) originates from a study of blood T cell repertoires in COVID-19. Looking at the study overall: Sites in the United States, Italy and Spain provided acute and convalescent COVID-19 samples. PBMCs, B-cell-depleted T cells, or T cells were the source of the cDNA or gDNA that made up the material.

Original analysis: Amplification of reference gene primers was used by the study to estimate nucleated cell counts. Assay used: immunoSEQ multiplex PCR; TCRdb lists only in-frame clones, some missing. D and trimming were read from the DNA, whereas the V and J calls and clone size are those reported in that table. The table has around 300,000 clones, 90% seen once. The V gene lost 4 bases and the J gene lost 1 base, with 16 bases spanning the gap. The CDR3 covers 16 residues. CDR1 SGHVS and CDR2 FNYEAQ come from the germline V gene. The study recruited people aged roughly 18 to 100 years across under 25 US areas.

The sample comprised PBMCs or T cells enriched from blood (not recorded which). The chain carries TRBV7-6 and TRBJ1-1; TRBD1 might be the D (5 bases). The clonotype comes from a woman aged 18 to 35 with acute COVID-19. The CDR3 coding sequence is TGTGCCAGCAGCTCCGACCGAGGCGGGGGGAACACTGAAGCTTTCTTT. Its translation: CASSSDRGGGNTEAFF.